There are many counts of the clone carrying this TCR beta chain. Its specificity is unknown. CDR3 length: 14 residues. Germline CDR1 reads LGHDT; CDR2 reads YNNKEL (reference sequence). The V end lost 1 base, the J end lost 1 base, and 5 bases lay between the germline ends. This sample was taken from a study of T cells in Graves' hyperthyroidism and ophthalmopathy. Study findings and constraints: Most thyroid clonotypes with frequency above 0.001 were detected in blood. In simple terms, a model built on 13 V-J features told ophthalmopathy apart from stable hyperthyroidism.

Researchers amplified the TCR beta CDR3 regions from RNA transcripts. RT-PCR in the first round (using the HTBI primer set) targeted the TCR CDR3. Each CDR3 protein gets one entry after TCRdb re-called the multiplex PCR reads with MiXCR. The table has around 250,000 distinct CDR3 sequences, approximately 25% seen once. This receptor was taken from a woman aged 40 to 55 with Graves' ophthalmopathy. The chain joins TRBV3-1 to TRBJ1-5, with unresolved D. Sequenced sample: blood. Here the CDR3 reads CASSQGLSNQPQHF. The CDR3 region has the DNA TGTGCCAGCAGCCAAGGTCTGAGCAATCAGCCCCAGCATTTT.